The 27 T cell receptor beta chains reported below all come from one sample, sequenced in a study of cytomegalovirus exposure and HLA in healthy donors. Researchers ran the PCR with 60 Vbeta and 13 Jbeta primers. Repertoires were generated with immunoSEQ multiplex PCR, while TCRdb's copy carries only in-frame clones and drops some. The data show hundreds of thousands of clones, under 80% seen once. The sample was PBMCs. These receptors originate from a woman aged 25 to 45 in good health and CMV-seronegative.

This clone has only a few counts. V gene TRBV5-6 combines with J gene TRBJ1-1; TRBD1 might be the D (6 bases). V gave up 9 bases and J gave up 0 bases, with 12 bases separating them. CDR3 length: 13 amino acids. CDR1 is SGHDT, CDR2 YYEEEE, per germline. Written as DNA, the CDR3 is TGTGCCACCGGGGACACTGTGAACACTGAAGCTTTCTTT. Its protein is CATGDTVNTEAFF.

This clone showed up just a few times. This chain joins TRBV6-4 and TRBJ2-3; weak D call: TRBD2 (5 bases). The CDR3 has 16 amino acids. V was shortened by 3 bases and J by 4 bases, with 17 bases between the two germline ends. Germline V CDR1 and CDR2: MRHNA, SNTAGT. The CDR3 region has the DNA TGTGCCAGCAGTGAGGCGGGCTCCGACGGTTCAGATACGCAGTATTTT. This translates into CASSEAGSDGSDTQYF.

This chain connects TRBV29-1 to TRBJ1-1; 7 bases are shared with TRBD1. CDR1 SQVTM and CDR2 ANQGSEA come from the germline V gene. There are 12 residues in the CDR3. V lost 6 bases, J lost 6 bases, and 7 bases stayed unmatched. CDR3 coding DNA: TGCAGCGTACTTTCCGGGACAGCTGAAGCTTTCTTT. Residues: CSVLSGTAEAFF. Filled out from reference TRBV29-1 and TRBJ1-1, the complete variable domain reads SAVISQKPSRDICQRGTSLTIQCQVDSQVTMMFWYRQQPGQSLTLIATANQGSEATYESGFVIDKFPISRPNLTFSTLTVSNMSPEDSSIYLCSVLSGTAEAFFGQGTRLTVV.

This rearrangement joins TRBV27 to TRBJ1-2, with D possibly being TRBD1 (6 bases). The CDR3 extends over 15 amino acids. V lost 5 bases and J lost 6, with 19 bases in between. Germline CDR1 MNHEY, CDR2 SMNVEV (reference sequence). As DNA, the CDR3 is TGTGCCAGCAGTAGTCACAGGGACCTAATGGATGGCTACACCTTC. Its protein is CASSSHRDLMDGYTF.

This clone was observed a handful of times. The chain has TRBV7-6 and TRBJ2-1, with 12 nucleotides matching TRBD2. After removal of 4 bases from V and 8 bases from J, the junction contained 6 bases not matched to a gene. The CDR3 spans 15 residues. Germline loops: CDR1 SGHVS, CDR2 FNYEAQ. CDR3 sequence (DNA): TGTGCCAGCAGCTCTACTAGCGGGAGGAGGTATGAGCAGTTCTTC. Protein product: CASSSTSGRRYEQFF.

V and J are TRBV19 and TRBJ1-2, with TRBD1 as a possible D gene (5 bases). Deletions cut 4 bases from V and 6 bases from J, with 9 bases between. The length of the CDR3 is 12 residues. Germline CDR1 and CDR2: LNHDA and SQIVND (reference sequence). Here the CDR3 DNA reads TGTGCCAGTAGTAAGGGGATCGATGGCTACACCTTC. This encodes CASSKGIDGYTF.

The CDR3 DNA is TGTGCCTGGAGTGTCAACCGGGGGATCAATGAGCAGTTCTTC. It encodes CAWSVNRGINEQFF. The J gene is TRBJ2-1, the V gene TRBV30; D perhaps matches TRBD2 (6 bases). The length of the CDR3 is 14 residues. Germline CDR1 and CDR2: GTSNPN and SVGIG (reference sequence). V shed 0 bases and J shed 6 bases, with 12 bases lying between them.

V is TRBV11-3 and J is TRBJ2-7; 9 nucleotides match TRBD1. The CDR3 covers 15 residues. From germline, CDR1 is SGHNT and CDR2 YENEEA. The V segment lost 3 bases and the J segment 2 bases; nucleotides outside the gene matches: 5. The CDR3 coding sequence is TGTGCCAGCAGCTTCACCGGGACAGGGACCTACGAGCAGTACTTC. Translating gives CASSFTGTGTYEQYF.

In its sample, this clone was seen a few times. The chain carries TRBV4-1 and TRBJ2-1; D gene unclear. V lost 0 bases and J lost 10, with 7 bases in between. This CDR3 comprises 12 residues. Looked up from germline, CDR1 is MGHRA and CDR2 is YSYEKL. The CDR3 DNA is TGCGCCAGCAGCCAAGAGGCTAGGGAGCAGTTCTTC. This translates into CASSQEAREQFF.

V is TRBV7-3 and J is TRBJ1-6, with a tentative D call TRBD1 (6 bases). V gave up 6 bases and J gave up 2 bases, with 20 bases separating them. Germline-derived CDR1 and CDR2 are SGHTA and FQGTGA. The CDR3 is made up of 18 amino acids. The CDR3 DNA is TGTGCCAGCAGGCAAAAGGAACAGGGCCCTACCTATAATTCACCCCTCCACTTT. Amino acid sequence: CASRQKEQGPTYNSPLHF. Together with reference TRBV7-3 and TRBJ1-6, the CDR3 gives the full variable domain: GAGVSQTPSNKVTEKGKYVELRCDPISGHTALYWYRQSLGQGPEFLIYFQGTGAADDSGLPNDRFFAVRPEGSVSTLKIQRTERGDSAVYLCASRQKEQGPTYNSPLHFGNGTRLTVT.

The chain links TRBV6-5 to TRBJ1-1; no clear D gene. V dropped 5 bases and J dropped 3 bases, with 10 bases sitting between them. The CDR3 consists of 13 residues. CDR1 is MNHEY, CDR2 SVGAGI, per germline. As DNA, the CDR3 is TGTGCCAGCAGTCCCGACATAGACACTGAAGCTTTCTTT. Protein: CASSPDIDTEAFF.

The chain combines TRBV14 with TRBJ2-2; no reliable D call. The germline V and J ends were trimmed by 4 bases and 3 bases, with 9 bases remaining between them. The CDR3 extends over 14 amino acids. Germline loops: CDR1 SGHDN, CDR2 FVKESK. The CDR3 DNA reads TGTGCCAGCAGCCTATTCTTTGACACCGGGGAGCTGTTTTTT. Its protein product is CASSLFFDTGELFF.

The J gene is TRBJ2-7, the V gene TRBV23-1; 8 bases map to TRBD1. TRBV23-1 is an open reading frame, and its role is uncertain. The CDR3 extends over 16 amino acids. V shed 3 bases and J 3 bases; nucleotides not matched to a gene: 10. CDR3 protein: CASSQECLDRDYEQYF. The DNA for the CDR3 is TGCGCCAGCAGTCAGGAGTGTTTGGACAGGGACTACGAGCAGTACTTC.

The chain employs TRBV18 and TRBJ2-7, with D tentatively TRBD2 (5 bases). The V end was cut by 4 bases, the J end by 6 bases, with 13 bases between. The CDR3 consists of 13 residues. Looked up from germline, CDR1 is KGHSH and CDR2 is LQKENI. The CDR3 DNA is TGTGCCAGCTCACTTACGGGGATGGGCGAGCAGTACTTC. Amino acid sequence: CASSLTGMGEQYF.

This chain links TRBV9 with TRBJ2-7; D ambiguous. The V and J ends lost 0 bases and 7 bases respectively, with 17 bases between them. The CDR3 contains 15 residues. Germline CDR1 and CDR2: SGDLS and YYNGEE. The CDR3 sequence: CASSVDLTPLREQYF. Here the CDR3 DNA reads TGTGCCAGCAGCGTAGACCTGACGCCCCTGCGGGAGCAGTACTTC.

CDR3 bases: TGTGCCTGGAGGAAAGACACATTTGGAAACACCATATATTTT. Translating gives CAWRKDTFGNTIYF. The rearrangement uses TRBV30 and TRBJ1-3; no clear D. In germline, CDR1 is GTSNPN, CDR2 SVGIG (reference sequence). Trimming removed 3 bases from V and 3 bases from J, with 12 bases in between. The CDR3 is 14 residues long.

The J gene is TRBJ2-1, the V gene TRBV19; 16 nucleotides line up with TRBD2. The CDR3 runs 16 residues. Germline V lookup: CDR1 LNHDA, CDR2 SQIVND (reference sequence). The junction had 4 bases not matched to a gene; V was cut back by 3 bases and J by 8 bases. The DNA for the CDR3 is TGTGCCAGTAGTATCGGGACTAGCGGGAGGGGCGATGAGCAGTTCTTC. Translating gives CASSIGTSGRGDEQFF.

This clone was seen a few times. This chain links TRBV2 with TRBJ2-1, with unresolved D. The CDR3 runs to 14 residues. The germline CDR1 and CDR2 sequences are SNHLY and FYNNEI. Trimming removed 4 bases from V and 4 bases from J, with 11 bases in between. CDR3 amino acids: CASSVAAPYNEQFF. The CDR3 nucleotides read TGTGCCAGCAGTGTCGCGGCGCCGTACAATGAGCAGTTCTTC.

The V and J genes are TRBV6-1 and TRBJ1-3; 7 bases fit TRBD1. CDR1 and CDR2 from the germline V gene are MNHNS and SASEGT. After removal of 5 bases from V and 0 bases from J, the junction contained 1 base not matched to a gene. The CDR3 runs to 14 residues. CDR3 amino acids: CASSRQGSGNTIYF. The CDR3 DNA reads TGTGCCAGCAGTAGACAGGGCTCTGGAAACACCATATATTTT.

This clone was seen only once. The rearrangement uses TRBV27 and TRBJ2-3, with 9 nucleotides matching TRBD2. CDR3 length: 19 amino acids. The V segment lost 2 bases and the J segment 2 bases; nucleotides outside the gene matches: 14. Germline values: CDR1 MNHEY, CDR2 SMNVEV (reference sequence). In DNA form, the CDR3 reads TGTGCCAGCAGTTTACTTAAGGTAATAGCGGGGGCCTTCACAGATACGCAGTATTTT. Translating it yields CASSLLKVIAGAFTDTQYF.

This chain connects TRBV5-1 to TRBJ1-3; a weak D match, TRBD1 (6 bases). The CDR3 is 16 residues long. The germline V and J ends were trimmed by 0 bases and 6 bases, with 16 bases remaining between them. CDR1 and CDR2 from the germline V gene are SGHRS and YFSETQ. This CDR3 is CASSLVSGARENTIYF. CDR3 nucleotide sequence: TGCGCCAGCAGCTTGGTGTCAGGGGCACGGGAAAACACCATATATTTT.

This chain connects TRBV7-9 to TRBJ1-3; possibly TRBD1 for D (6 bases). V gave up 6 bases and J gave up 6 bases, with 15 bases separating them. The CDR3 runs 14 residues. Germline CDR1 SEHNR, CDR2 FQNEAQ (reference sequence). In nucleotides, the CDR3 is TGTGCCAGCAGACTTCGGACAGACTTAAACACCATATATTTT. Protein product: CASRLRTDLNTIYF.

This clone occurred a few times. The chain employs TRBV6-6 and TRBJ1-5; D perhaps matches TRBD1 (5 bases). Germline CDR1 is MNHNY and CDR2 is SVGAGI (reference sequence). The CDR3 extends over 14 amino acids. V was shortened by 7 bases and J by 3 bases, with 13 bases between the two germline ends. The CDR3: CASNPRDYNQPQHF. CDR3 sequence (DNA): TGTGCCAGCAACCCCCGGGACTACAATCAGCCCCAGCATTTT.

The chain recombines TRBV5-1 with TRBJ2-7; D uncertain. The germline V gene has CDR1 SGHRS and CDR2 YFSETQ. With 0 bases removed from V and 5 bases from J, the gap between germline ends came to 12 bases. The length of the CDR3 is 14 residues. The CDR3 sequence is CASSLDQAIDEQYF. The CDR3 nucleotides are TGCGCCAGCAGCTTGGATCAGGCCATCGACGAGCAGTACTTC.

The rearrangement uses TRBV5-4 and TRBJ2-5; 9 nucleotides align to TRBD2. The length of the CDR3 is 14 residues. V lost 4 bases to trimming and J lost 7 bases; unmatched junction nucleotides: 8. Germline V gene data show CDR1 as SGHNT and CDR2 as YYREEE (reference sequence). The CDR3 reads CASSLSGGTGTQYF. CDR3 DNA: TGTGCCAGCAGCCTTAGCGGGGGAACCGGGACCCAGTACTTC.

The genes are TRBV4-1 and TRBJ2-1, with D possibly TRBD1 on 6 matching bases. This CDR3 is 16 amino acids long. Germline assignment: CDR1 MGHRA and CDR2 YSYEKL. V shed 2 bases and J shed 0 bases, with 11 bases lying between them. The DNA of the CDR3 is TGCGCCAGCAGCCAACCGGACAGCAGCTCCTACAATGAGCAGTTCTTC. This encodes CASSQPDSSSYNEQFF.

The chain joins TRBV6-5 to TRBJ2-1; possibly TRBD2 for D (7 bases). From germline, CDR1 is MNHEY and CDR2 SVGAGI. The CDR3 spans 15 residues. V lost 8 bases, J lost 8 bases, and 22 bases lay in between. The CDR3 DNA sequence: TGTGCCAGCCGCCCTTTCGGCGGGGGCGGGGATGAGCAGTTCTTC. Translated, it gives CASRPFGGGGDEQFF.